This record looks at one T cell receptor (beta chain) sequence and its context. As yet, its antigen is unknown. Several immunoSEQ plates held equal portions of the genomic DNA taken from each subset. Sequencing used immunoSEQ multiplex PCR; TCRdb keeps in-frame clones, though not all of them. The repertoire has 550,000 to 750,000 clones, 90% to 95% of them found once; the top ten carry about 24%. The sample comes from a study of shared clonotypes between healthy human individuals. Terminally differentiated effector memory CD45RA+ cells were left out of the naive CD8 fraction, which was CD45RO-negative and positively selected for CCR7. Donors included only healthy HIV-negative adults lacking recent acute infections or vaccinations. All of the donors resided in Nashville, Tennessee, and each was a Caucasian adult. The study's findings and limits: A reduction in generation probabilities was seen for non-shared clonotypes relative to those shared by all four donors.

The TCR was taken from a man younger than 45 in good health. Sequenced material: naive CD8+ T cells sorted from blood.

The CDR3 protein is CASSRRDRGGEQYF. In DNA, the CDR3 is TGTGCCAGCAGTCGCCGGGACAGGGGGGGCGAGCAGTACTTC. This sequence joins TRBV7-6 and TRBJ2-7, with 11 bases lining up with TRBD1. The J segment lost 6 bases and the V segment lost 6 bases, leaving 7 bases of the junction unmatched. Germline V gene data show CDR1 as SGHVS and CDR2 as FNYEAQ. This CDR3 comprises 14 residues.